Listed here are 15 T cell receptor beta chains from one sample, sequenced in a study of memory CD4+ T cells and cytomegalovirus serostatus. Here immunoSEQ multiplex PCR was the method, and the copy in TCRdb shows in-frame clones only, minus some. The sample has under 55,000 clones, around 82% seen once. Single viable CD3+CD4+CD8-CD45RO+ cells were sorted as the memory CD4+ T cells. The sample consisted of memory CD4+ T cells from blood. The source of these receptors is an adult in good health and CMV-seropositive.

The chain uses TRBV5-6 and TRBJ2-1; D possibly corresponds to TRBD1 (6 bases). CDR1 is SGHDT and CDR2 is YYEEEE in the germline V gene. The CDR3 has 15 amino acids. V shed 5 bases and J shed 0 bases, with 12 bases lying between them. DNA for the CDR3: TGTGCCAGCAGAGCCGGGACAACCTCCTACAATGAGCAGTTCTTC. Translation gives CASRAGTTSYNEQFF.

The chain joins TRBV5-6 to TRBJ1-2; 7 bases fit TRBD1. The germline V gene encodes CDR1 SGHDT and CDR2 YYEEEE. Trimming took 0 bases from V and 8 from J; bases not matched to a gene: 4. This CDR3 contains 13 residues. The CDR3 sequence: CASSLGQGRGYTF. For the CDR3, the DNA is TGTGCCAGCAGCTTGGGACAGGGAAGGGGCTACACCTTC.

The rearrangement joins TRBV9 to TRBJ1-1; the D is unclear. Trimming removed 0 bases from V and 1 base from J, with 7 bases in between. The CDR3 sequence is 14 residues long. The germline CDR1 and CDR2 sequences are SGDLS and YYNGEE. In DNA form, the CDR3 reads TGTGCCAGCAGCGTAGAATGGGGGAACACTGAAGCTTTCTTT. This codes for CASSVEWGNTEAFF.

This sequence joins TRBV28 and TRBJ2-7; D uncertain. The CDR3 contains 12 residues. The V gene's germline CDR1 is MDHEN and CDR2 SYDVKM. V was trimmed by 3 bases and J by 0 bases, leaving 3 bases between them. The CDR3 region has the DNA TGTGCCAGCAGTTTGACCTCCTACGAGCAGTACTTC. Translating gives CASSLTSYEQYF.

V and J are TRBV7-2 and TRBJ2-1; D remains ambiguous. V lost 4 bases and J lost 7, with 8 bases in between. Germline CDR1 and CDR2: SGHTA and FQGNSA. This CDR3 comprises 12 residues. DNA of the CDR3: TGTGCCAGCAGCTACGGTGGGAATGAGCAGTTCTTC. This encodes CASSYGGNEQFF. Full variable domain (rest looked up from reference TRBV7-2 and TRBJ2-1): GAGVSQSPSNKVTEKGKDVELRCDPISGHTALYWYRQSLGQGLEFLIYFQGNSAPDKSGLPSDRFSAERTGGSVSTLTIQRTQQEDSAVYLCASSYGGNEQFFGPGTRLTVL.

Concerning this clone itself: The identical CDR3 is also encoded by other nucleotide sequences in the sample. The genes are TRBV9 and TRBJ1-6; TRBD1 aligns across 11 bases. The CDR3 has 14 residues. The germline gives CDR1 SGDLS, CDR2 YYNGEE. The V segment lost 3 bases and the J segment 7 bases; nucleotides outside the gene matches: 0. The CDR3 region has the DNA TGTGCCAGCAGCGGGGACAGGGGGAATTCACCCCTCCACTTT. Translation gives CASSGDRGNSPLHF. The full variable domain, in which reference TRBV9 and TRBJ1-6 provide the parts outside the CDR3, is DSGVTQTPKHLITATGQRVTLRCSPRSGDLSVYWYQQSLDQGLQFLIQYYNGEERAKGNILERFSAQQFPDLHSELNLSSLELGDSALYFCASSGDRGNSPLHFGNGTRLTVT.

The V gene is TRBV10-2, the J gene TRBJ2-5; 13 bases agree with TRBD2. The CDR3 runs to 16 residues. The J segment lost 4 bases and the V segment lost 6 bases, leaving 8 bases of the junction unmatched. From germline, CDR1 is WSHSY and CDR2 SAAADI. CDR3 nucleotide sequence: TGCGCCAGCAGACCCCTATGGACTAGCGGGAGAGAGACCCAGTACTTC. This translates into CASRPLWTSGRETQYF.

The chain employs TRBV11-1 and TRBJ2-3, with 12 bases aligning to TRBD2. Trimming cost V 5 bases and J 0 bases; bases outside gene matches: 9. Germline V gives CDR1 SGHAT, CDR2 FQDESV (reference sequence). There are 18 residues in the CDR3. The CDR3 DNA reads TGTGCCAGCAGCCGACTAGCGGGGGCCGTGATTAGCACAGATACGCAGTATTTT. Its translation is CASSRLAGAVISTDTQYF.

The chain employs TRBV6-1 and TRBJ2-2; 7 nucleotides line up with TRBD2. The CDR3 spans 14 residues. V gave up 7 bases and J gave up 0 bases; unmatched junction bases: 2. CDR1 is MNHNS and CDR2 is SASEGT in the germline V gene. The CDR3 nucleotides read TGTGCCAGCACACGGGGGGCGAACACCGGGGAGCTGTTTTTT. It specifies CASTRGANTGELFF.

The chain combines TRBV11-3 with TRBJ2-1, with 8 nucleotides matching TRBD2. This CDR3 has 15 amino acids. J gave up 1 base and V 5 bases, and 4 bases lay outside the gene matches. Germline-derived CDR1 and CDR2 are SGHNT and YENEEA. The CDR3: CASSDLAGSYNEQFF. CDR3 nucleotide sequence: TGTGCCAGCAGCGACCTAGCGGGTTCCTACAATGAGCAGTTCTTC.

The gene calls are TRBV7-3 and TRBJ2-7, with D perhaps TRBD1 (6 bases). Germline V CDR1 and CDR2: SGHTA, FQGTGA. CDR3 size: 13 residues. Trimming took 4 bases from V and 5 from J, leaving 12 bases between them. The CDR3 is CASSSGQNNEQYF. DNA for the CDR3: TGTGCCAGCAGCTCCGGACAGAATAACGAGCAGTACTTC.

The CDR3 region is CASSEVGTGYYSNQPQHF. The CDR3 DNA reads as TGTGCCAGCAGTGAAGTGGGTACGGGATATTATAGCAATCAGCCCCAGCATTTT. V usage is TRBV2 and J usage is TRBJ1-5; no reliable D call. V was clipped by 1 base and J by 0 bases, with 16 bases between them. Germline V gene sequence: CDR1 SNHLY, CDR2 FYNNEI. The CDR3 is made up of 18 amino acids. Full variable domain (rest looked up from reference TRBV2 and TRBJ1-5): EPEVTQTPSHQVTQMGQEVILRCVPISNHLYFYWYRQILGQKVEFLVSFYNNEISEKSEIFDDQFSVERPDGSNFTLKIRSTKLEDSAMYFCASSEVGTGYYSNQPQHFGDGTRLSIL.

The gene calls are TRBV14 and TRBJ1-5, with D possibly TRBD1 on 5 matching bases. CDR3 size: 14 residues. CDR1 is SGHDN, CDR2 FVKESK, per germline. Trimming left V 4 bases short and J 2 bases short, with 9 bases between. CDR3 DNA sequence: TGTGCCAGCAGCCTGATGGGGGGCAATCAGCCCCAGCATTTT. Amino acid sequence: CASSLMGGNQPQHF.

This chain uses TRBV7-2 with TRBJ2-7; D might be TRBD1 (6 bases). The CDR3 consists of 13 residues. V was shortened by 5 bases and J by 6 bases, with 14 bases between the two germline ends. Germline CDR1 and CDR2: SGHTA and FQGNSA. The CDR3 loop is CASSQGQLGEQYF. The CDR3 DNA is TGTGCCAGCAGCCAGGGACAATTGGGCGAGCAGTACTTC.

This chain joins TRBV7-8 and TRBJ1-2; possible D gene TRBD1, 5 bases. CDR1 and CDR2 from the germline V gene are SGHVS and FQNEAQ. V lost 5 bases and J lost 1, with 14 bases in between. The CDR3 totals 15 residues. The CDR3 nucleotides are TGTGCCAGCAGCCATCGACAGACCATTAACTATGGCTACACCTTC. It yields the protein CASSHRQTINYGYTF.